These 26 T cell receptor beta chains were sequenced from one sample in a study of radiation and T cells in renal cell carcinoma. This table comes from immunoSEQ multiplex PCR, and its TCRdb copy is limited to in-frame clones, with some not included. The table records almost 20,000 clones, less than 65% of them present only once. Indicated treatment: 15 Gy SBRT to primary tumor, nephrectomy 4 weeks later. This sample comprised tumor tissue, obtained from a patient whose treatment included radiotherapy and nephrectomy. Receptors were obtained from a woman aged 70-85 years with renal cell carcinoma.

The chain uses TRBV5-1 and TRBJ1-6, with a tentative D call TRBD1 (6 bases). CDR1 SGHRS and CDR2 YFSETQ come from the germline V gene. This CDR3 region has 16 residues. V was shortened by 4 bases and J by 0 bases, with 11 bases between the two germline ends. The CDR3: CASSATGSSYNSPLHF. CDR3 in DNA: TGCGCCAGCAGCGCGACAGGTAGCTCCTATAATTCACCCCTCCACTTT.

The chain carries TRBV5-6 and TRBJ2-3; TRBD2 agrees at 13 bases. The length of the CDR3 is 18 residues. Per the germline V gene, CDR1 is SGHDT and CDR2 is YYEEEE. J lost 5 bases, V lost 4 bases, and 13 bases had no gene match. CDR3 residues: CASSGDIGLAGAGDTQYF. The CDR3 nucleotides read TGTGCCAGCAGCGGGGACATCGGACTAGCGGGGGCCGGAGATACGCAGTATTTT. The full variable domain, its missing parts supplied by reference TRBV5-6 and TRBJ2-3, is DAGVTQSPTHLIKTRGQQVTLRCSPKSGHDTVSWYQQALGQGPQFIFQYYEEEERQRGNFPDRFSGHQFPNYSSELNVNALLLGDSALYLCASSGDIGLAGAGDTQYFGPGTRLTVL.

This sequence joins TRBV6-1 and TRBJ1-3; TRBD1 might be the D (5 bases). CDR1 is MNHNS, CDR2 SASEGT, per germline. V was shortened by 6 bases and J by 7 bases, with 7 bases between the two germline ends. The CDR3 contains 11 residues. The CDR3 nucleotides read TGTGCCAGCAGGGGGCCGAACACCATATATTTT. Its protein is CASRGPNTIYF.

This clone appeared a few times. The chain is built from TRBV28 and TRBJ1-5, with 7 bases that match TRBD1. Losses at the gene ends were 6 bases for V and 0 bases for J; bases not matched to a gene: 5. The V gene's germline CDR1 is MDHEN and CDR2 SYDVKM. This CDR3 has 15 residues. Here the CDR3 DNA reads TGTGCCAGCAGGCTGGACAGGCCTAGCAATCAGCCCCAGCATTTT. Protein product: CASRLDRPSNQPQHF.

The chain links TRBV19 to TRBJ1-4, with D maybe TRBD1 (5 bases). Germline values: CDR1 LNHDA, CDR2 SQIVND (reference sequence). Trimming took 5 bases from V and 2 from J, leaving 12 bases between them. The CDR3 has 15 amino acids. The CDR3 reads CASSRQSATNEKLFF. CDR3 bases: TGTGCCAGTAGTCGACAGTCCGCTACTAATGAAAAACTGTTTTTT. Full variable domain (remainder filled in from reference TRBV19 and TRBJ1-4): DGGITQSPKYLFRKEGQNVTLSCEQNLNHDAMYWYRQDPGQGLRLIYYSQIVNDFQKGDIAEGYSVSREKKESFPLTVTSAQKNPTAFYLCASSRQSATNEKLFFGSGTQLSVL.

V and J are TRBV2 and TRBJ1-1; D unclear. The germline V and J ends were trimmed by 6 bases and 3 bases, with 11 bases remaining between them. The CDR3 covers 13 residues. Germline-derived CDR1 and CDR2 are SNHLY and FYNNEI. The CDR3: CASSGGSYTEAFF. The CDR3, as DNA: TGTGCCAGCAGCGGAGGAAGCTACACTGAAGCTTTCTTT.

The chain employs TRBV4-3 and TRBJ2-7; 7 nucleotides line up with TRBD2. Trimming removed 1 base from V and 2 bases from J; junction bases left unmatched: 2. The CDR3 is 14 amino acids. The germline V gene encodes CDR1 LGHNA and CDR2 YSLEER. The CDR3 here is CASSQGLATYEQYF. The CDR3 DNA reads TGCGCCAGCAGCCAAGGACTAGCCACCTACGAGCAGTACTTC.

The chain is built from TRBV5-4 and TRBJ2-1, with 7 bases matching TRBD2. The CDR3 consists of 15 residues. Germline-derived CDR1 and CDR2 are SGHNT and YYREEE (reference sequence). J gave up 5 bases and V 4 bases, and 9 bases lay outside the gene matches. The DNA for the CDR3 is TGTGCCAGCAGCACCCCCCGGGACTACGACAATGAGCAGTTCTTC. This encodes CASSTPRDYDNEQFF.

In this sample, this clone turned up once. The V gene is TRBV18, the J gene TRBJ1-5; D call uncertain. CDR3 length equals 13 residues. CDR1 is KGHSH, CDR2 LQKENI, per germline. V was pared by 3 bases and J by 7 bases, with 10 bases between. The DNA for the CDR3 is TGTGCCAGCTCACCTTATGGGTCCCAGCCCCAGCATTTT. Its translation is CASSPYGSQPQHF.

V gene TRBV11-2 combines with J gene TRBJ2-1, with D maybe TRBD1 (6 bases). The CDR3 covers 14 residues. Germline-derived CDR1 and CDR2 are SGHAT and FQNNGV. V shed 5 bases and J shed 2 bases, with 10 bases lying between them. Here the CDR3 reads CASSPGQTYNEQFF. The DNA for the CDR3 is TGTGCCAGCAGCCCCGGACAGACCTACAATGAGCAGTTCTTC.

The V call is TRBV23-1, the J call TRBJ2-5; D is ambiguous. The end of the DNA is better explained by TRBJ2-7, so the J call may be wrong. TRBV23-1 is an ORF; its function is uncertain. The CDR3 extends over 14 amino acids. The CDR3 DNA is TGCGCCAGCAGTCAAGCGGAACAGTCCTACGAGCAGTACTTC. This gives the protein CASSQAEQSYEQYF.

The rearrangement joins TRBV29-1 to TRBJ2-5, with 7 bases lining up with TRBD2. The length of the CDR3 is 12 residues. Germline CDR1 reads SQVTM; CDR2 reads ANQGSEA. V was pared by 5 bases and J by 5 bases, with 5 bases of the junction left unmatched. The CDR3 nucleotides are TGCAGCGTTATCGGGCGGGGGGAGACCCAGTACTTC. Translating gives CSVIGRGETQYF.

The chain links TRBV7-2 to TRBJ2-7, with TRBD1 as a possible D gene (5 bases). Germline loops: CDR1 SGHTA, CDR2 FQGNSA. Trimming removed 0 bases at V and 3 bases at J, with 9 bases between. The CDR3 totals 14 residues. The chain's CDR3 is CASSLAGLDYEQYF. Here the CDR3 DNA reads TGTGCCAGCAGCTTAGCGGGGCTAGACTACGAGCAGTACTTC.

The rearrangement links TRBV30 to TRBJ1-2, with D uncertain. The CDR3 runs 11 residues. Trimming shortened V by 4 bases and J by 11 bases, and 14 bases separated the two germline ends. CDR1 is GTSNPN, CDR2 SVGIG, per germline (reference sequence). This CDR3 reads CAWTLREYYTF. CDR3 sequence (DNA): TGTGCCTGGACCCTAAGAGAGTATTACACCTTC.

The CDR3 bases are TGTGCCAGCAGCTTGCAGGGCGTCTATGGCTACACCTTC. This sequence encodes CASSLQGVYGYTF. V gene TRBV7-2 combines with J gene TRBJ1-2; the D gene is possibly TRBD1 (5 bases). The germline V gene has CDR1 SGHTA and CDR2 FQGNSA. Trimming pared 3 bases from V and 4 bases from J, leaving 9 bases between. The CDR3 extends over 13 amino acids.

With respect to this clone: The same CDR3 arises from other DNA sequences in this sample as well. CDR3 protein: CASSYGRVGEKLFF. The CDR3 bases are TGTGCCAGCAGTTACGGGCGGGTTGGCGAAAAACTGTTTTTT. This sequence joins TRBV6-5 and TRBJ1-4; D unresolved. The CDR3 spans 14 residues. V gave up 2 bases and J gave up 8 bases, with 12 bases separating them. CDR1 MNHEY and CDR2 SVGAGI come from the germline V gene.

The chain uses TRBV5-6 and TRBJ2-4; 9 bases align to TRBD1. With 4 bases clipped from V and 8 bases from J, the junction kept 7 bases outside the gene matches. From germline, CDR1 is SGHDT and CDR2 YYEEEE. The CDR3 spans 14 residues. For the CDR3, the DNA is TGTGCCAGCAGCGAGGGACAGGGTGGGGACATTCAGTACTTC. Encoded protein: CASSEGQGGDIQYF.

The chain recombines TRBV4-3 with TRBJ2-1, with no clear D. Trimming pared 0 bases from V and 9 bases from J, leaving 15 bases between. The CDR3 sequence is 15 residues long. Germline V gene lookup returns CDR1 LGHNA and CDR2 YSLEER. CDR3 bases: TGCGCCAGCAGCCAAGATCGGTCCCTGTTACGTGAGCAGTTCTTC. It is translated as CASSQDRSLLREQFF.

J is TRBJ1-4 and V is TRBV30; D is unclear. With 3 bases removed from V and 2 bases from J, the gap between germline ends came to 7 bases. Germline lookup yields CDR1 GTSNPN and CDR2 SVGIG (reference sequence). The CDR3 length is 13 residues. The DNA for the CDR3 is TGTGCCTGGAGCTGGGAGACTAATGAAAAACTGTTTTTT. Protein product: CAWSWETNEKLFF.

V and J are TRBV5-6 and TRBJ2-5; D possibly corresponds to TRBD1 (5 bases). The CDR3 is 12 amino acids. Germline CDR1 SGHDT, CDR2 YYEEEE. V was cut by 0 bases and J by 8 bases, with 8 bases left in between. The CDR3 DNA is TGTGCCAGCAGCTTGGGGCAGGGAACCCAGTACTTC. Translation: CASSLGQGTQYF. The full variable domain, in which reference TRBV5-6 and TRBJ2-5 provide the parts outside the CDR3, is DAGVTQSPTHLIKTRGQQVTLRCSPKSGHDTVSWYQQALGQGPQFIFQYYEEEERQRGNFPDRFSGHQFPNYSSELNVNALLLGDSALYLCASSLGQGTQYFGPGTRLLVL.

The CDR3 DNA is TGTGCCAGCAGCCCCCGAGAAAAACTGTTTTTT. The encoded protein is CASSPREKLFF. The chain carries TRBV28 and TRBJ1-4; D not resolved. This CDR3 region has 11 residues. Germline lookup yields CDR1 MDHEN and CDR2 SYDVKM. V was clipped by 6 bases and J by 8 bases, with 7 bases between them.

This clone was seen only a few times. In nucleotides, the CDR3 is TGTGCCAGCGAGGAGGATAAAGCTTTCTTT. It specifies CASEEDKAFF. This chain connects TRBV6-1 to TRBJ1-1; unclear D gene. Germline V lookup: CDR1 MNHNS, CDR2 SASEGT. This CDR3 spans 10 amino acids. The germline V and J ends were trimmed by 8 bases and 9 bases, with 10 bases remaining between them.

The chain joins TRBV7-3 to TRBJ2-1; 8 bases match TRBD2. V was clipped by 3 bases and J by 2 bases; unmatched bases: 3. The CDR3 sequence is 15 residues long. Germline CDR1 SGHTA, CDR2 FQGTGA. CDR3 DNA: TGTGCCAGCAGCTTGGCGGGGGGCACCTACAATGAGCAGTTCTTC. This codes for CASSLAGGTYNEQFF.

This rearrangement joins TRBV9 to TRBJ2-1, with D perhaps TRBD2 (6 bases). Per germline, CDR1 SGDLS and CDR2 YYNGEE. The CDR3 runs to 13 residues. The ends were cut back, 0 bases at V and 8 bases at J, with 9 bases in the middle. Here the CDR3 reads CASSVEGGDEQFF. CDR3 DNA sequence: TGTGCCAGCAGCGTAGAGGGAGGAGATGAGCAGTTCTTC.

The J gene is TRBJ2-7, the V gene TRBV9; perhaps TRBD1 as D (6 bases). Germline loops: CDR1 SGDLS, CDR2 YYNGEE. The CDR3 has 15 amino acids. V lost 3 bases and J 6 bases, leaving 19 bases between the germline ends. CDR3: CASSALAQWGLEQYF. The DNA for the CDR3 is TGTGCCAGCAGCGCCTTGGCCCAATGGGGGCTCGAGCAGTACTTC. The entire variable domain, with the rest obtained from reference TRBV9 and TRBJ2-7, is as follows: DSGVTQTPKHLITATGQRVTLRCSPRSGDLSVYWYQQSLDQGLQFLIQYYNGEERAKGNILERFSAQQFPDLHSELNLSSLELGDSALYFCASSALAQWGLEQYFGPGTRLTVT.

This chain connects TRBV5-5 to TRBJ1-1; 9 bases are shared with TRBD1. Germline V lookup: CDR1 SGHKS, CDR2 YYEKEE (reference sequence). This CDR3 contains 12 residues. With V trimmed by 4 bases and J by 10 bases, 5 bases remained unmatched. The CDR3 sequence: CASSQDRGTAFF. The CDR3 DNA is TGTGCCAGCAGCCAGGACAGGGGCACAGCTTTCTTT.